A selection of T cell receptor beta chains follows, all from one sample in a study of T cell responses to AZD1222 COVID-19 vaccine. Using immunoSEQ multiplex PCR, the repertoire was profiled, and TCRdb retains in-frame clones only, with some absent. The sample contains roughly 190,000 clones, approximately 91% of which appear only once. The sample here was peripheral blood, taken 28 days after the second AZD1222 dose. All receptors come from an adult who received the AZD1222 COVID-19 vaccine. The CDR3 runs from the conserved cysteine through the conserved F or W. A D gene is named only where the DNA matches it firmly. Size values are once, few and many counts, or a class for expanded clones, and some rows have none.

12,.,TRBV3-1/TRBV3-2,TRBJ1-1,.,TGTGCCAGCAGCCAAGAGGGGACTGAAGCTTTCTTT,CASSQEGTEAFF
14,.,TRBV9,TRBJ1-2,TRBD1,TGTGCCAGCAGCGGCGGGGGACAGGGGGATGGCTACACCTTC,CASSGGGQGDGYTF
15,.,TRBV2,TRBJ2-1,.,TGTGCCAGCAGTGAAGCGAGTCGCGGAATGGGTGAGCAGTTCTTC,CASSEASRGMGEQFF
15,.,TRBV7-6,TRBJ2-7,.,TGTGCCAGCAGCTTAGGAGGGACCGACGGCTACGAGCAGTACTTC,CASSLGGTDGYEQYF
17,.,TRBV5-1,TRBJ2-1,.,TGCGCCAGCAGCTTGCGCCTAGCTGCGAGCTCCTACAATGAGCAGTTCTTC,CASSLRLAASSYNEQFF
14,.,TRBV28,TRBJ2-3,.,TGTGCCAGCAGTTTATACCCGACCACAGATACGCAGTATTTT,CASSLYPTTDTQYF
12,.,TRBV30,TRBJ2-2,.,TGTGCCTGGAGAAAGTTTTCCGGGGAGCTGTTTTTT,CAWRKFSGELFF
16,few,TRBV13,TRBJ2-3,TRBD2,TGTGCCAGCAGCTTTGGACTAGCGGGAGGGCTGGATACGCAGTATTTT,CASSFGLAGGLDTQYF
16,.,TRBV6-5,TRBJ2-7,TRBD1,TGTGCCAGCAGTTACACATACAGGGGAAGCGGTTACGAGCAGTACTTC,CASSYTYRGSGYEQYF
12,.,TRBV15,TRBJ2-5,.,TGTGCCACCAGCAACGACCAGGGGACCCAGTACTTC,CATSNDQGTQYF
15,.,TRBV5-1,TRBJ2-3,.,TGCGCCAGCAGCTTGGCCGGCGGGGGCACAGATACGCAGTATTTT,CASSLAGGGTDTQYF
14,.,TRBV7-6,TRBJ2-1,.,TGTGCCAGCAGCTTTCCGGACTCCGGCAATGAGCAGTTCTTC,CASSFPDSGNEQFF
17,few,TRBV3-1/TRBV3-2,TRBJ2-6,.,TGTGCCAGCAGCCAAGGTTCTCGGGGCTCTGGGGCCAACGTCCTGACTTTC,CASSQGSRGSGANVLTF
15,.,TRBV27,TRBJ2-3,TRBD2,TGTGCCACCGACTGGACTAGCGGGATGACAGATACGCAGTATTTT,CATDWTSGMTDTQYF
14,few,TRBV27,TRBJ1-6,TRBD1,TGTGCCAGCAGTGCCGGGACAGAGAATTCACCCCTCCACTTT,CASSAGTENSPLHF
13,.,TRBV5-1,TRBJ1-2,TRBD1,TGCGCCAGCACGAAGACAGGGGACTATGGCTACACCTTC,CASTKTGDYGYTF
15,.,TRBV7-3,TRBJ2-7,TRBD2,TGTGCCAGCAGCCCATCCGGGACTACCGGTCGCGAGCAGTACTTC,CASSPSGTTGREQYF
16,.,TRBV18,TRBJ2-7,.,TGTGCCAGCTCACCCACTACGCGGGTGAGCTCCTACGAGCAGTACTTC,CASSPTTRVSSYEQYF
15,.,TRBV6-4,TRBJ1-5,.,TGTGCCAGCAGCCCCATGGCGGGGGCCAATCAGCCCCAGCATTTT,CASSPMAGANQPQHF
15,once,TRBV11-1,TRBJ2-5,TRBD2,TGTGCCAGCAGTTATATTGCGGGAGCGGGAGAGACCCAGTACTTC,CASSYIAGAGETQYF
12,.,TRBV19,TRBJ2-5,.,TGTGCCAGTAGTATTGGGCAAGAGACCCAGTACTTC,CASSIGQETQYF
16,.,TRBV11-2,TRBJ1-1,.,TGTGCCAGCAGCTTAGTTTGGGGTAGGAGAGGAACTGAAGCTTTCTTT,CASSLVWGRRGTEAFF